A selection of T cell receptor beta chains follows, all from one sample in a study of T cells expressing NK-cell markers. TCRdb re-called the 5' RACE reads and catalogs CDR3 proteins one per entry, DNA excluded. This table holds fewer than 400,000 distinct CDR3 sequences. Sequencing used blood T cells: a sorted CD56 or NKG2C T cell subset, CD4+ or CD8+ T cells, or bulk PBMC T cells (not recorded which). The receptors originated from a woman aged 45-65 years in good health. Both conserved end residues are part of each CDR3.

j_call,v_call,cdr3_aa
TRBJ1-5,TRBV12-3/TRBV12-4,CASRPGTANQPQHF
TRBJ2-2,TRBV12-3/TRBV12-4,CASRSQGITGELFF
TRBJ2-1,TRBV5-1,CASSSLADNEQFF
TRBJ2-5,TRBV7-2,CASTRGSAYQETQYF
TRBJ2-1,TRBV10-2,CASSVIPGLAGVGNEQFF
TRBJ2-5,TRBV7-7,CASSPLVAETQYF
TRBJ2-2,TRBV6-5,CASSYSIRGRYTGELFF
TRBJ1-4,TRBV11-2,CASSSLSRGQEKLFF
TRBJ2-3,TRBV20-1,CSAKGDRGTDTQYF
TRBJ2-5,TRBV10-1,CASGDSHQETQYF
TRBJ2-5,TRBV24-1,CATSDNTEYQETQYF
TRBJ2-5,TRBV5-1,CASNRGGLPSSKETQYF
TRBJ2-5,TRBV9,CASSPLPRETQYF
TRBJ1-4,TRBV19,CASSIPPGGVMNEKLFF
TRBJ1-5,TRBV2,CASRASDSSNQPQHF
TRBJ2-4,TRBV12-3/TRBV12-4,CASSSRLAGGKNIQYF
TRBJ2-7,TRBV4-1,CASSREGQGPYEQYF
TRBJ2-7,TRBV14,CASSLRLTYEQYF
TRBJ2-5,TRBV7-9,CASSLLLADGETQYF
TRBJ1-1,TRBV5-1,CASSPEVGRTEAFF
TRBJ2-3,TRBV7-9,CASSFGTSTTDTQYF
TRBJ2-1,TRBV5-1,CASSTWGNEQFF
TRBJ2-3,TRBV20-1,CSARDLLVSTDTQYF
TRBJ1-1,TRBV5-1,CASSFSEPGRILNTEAFF
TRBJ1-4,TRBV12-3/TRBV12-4,CASSSRGQTNEKLFF
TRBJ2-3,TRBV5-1,CASRDGRGTQYF
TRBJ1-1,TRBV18,CASSPPGGSDTEAFF
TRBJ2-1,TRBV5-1,CASSLGKVADEQFF
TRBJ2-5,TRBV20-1,CSASRDSQETQYF
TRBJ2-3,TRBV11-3,CASSAGGLTDTQYF
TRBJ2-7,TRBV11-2,CASSLTQGFYEQYF
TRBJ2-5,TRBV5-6,CASSMPIASGRGETQYF
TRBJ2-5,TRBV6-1,CASSEALAGGPNQETQYF
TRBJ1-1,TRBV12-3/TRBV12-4,CASTTVGTEAFF
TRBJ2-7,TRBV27,CASTPSLGLVEQYF
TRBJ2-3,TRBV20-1,CSAAPLAGRTDTQYF
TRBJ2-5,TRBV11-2,CASSFKLGETQYF
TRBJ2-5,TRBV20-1,CSASLGLNQETQYF
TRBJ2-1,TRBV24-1,CATSDVGRNNEQFF
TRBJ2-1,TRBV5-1,CASSSILGGEQFF
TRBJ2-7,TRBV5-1,CASSIGTDEQYF
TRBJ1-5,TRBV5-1,CASTVRSNQPQHF
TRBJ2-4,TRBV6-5,CASSADSLLAKNIQYF
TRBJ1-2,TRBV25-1,CASSERYKDGYTF
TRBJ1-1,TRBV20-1,CSARVGTGSSSNTEAFF
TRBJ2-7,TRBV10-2,CASGGRPYEQYF
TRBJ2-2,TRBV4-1,CASSQGLAGGHSTGELFF
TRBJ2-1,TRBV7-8,CASRMRRERNEQFF
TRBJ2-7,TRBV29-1,CSVPGSTYEQYF
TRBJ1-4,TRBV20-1,CSARDQPHTGKLFF
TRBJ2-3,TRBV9,CASSVLSFDTDTQYF
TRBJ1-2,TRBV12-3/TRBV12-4,CASKTLREGGYTF
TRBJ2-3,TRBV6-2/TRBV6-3,CASSPRGTGGGTDTQYF
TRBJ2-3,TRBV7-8,CASSWPGQGEDTQYF
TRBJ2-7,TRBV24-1,CATSAEGINEQYF
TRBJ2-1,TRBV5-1,CASSQGQGLRVDEQFF